This T cell receptor (beta chain) is drawn from a study of blood T cell repertoires in COVID-19. Study-level information: The United States, Italy and Spain supplied acute and convalescent COVID-19 samples. Sample material is recorded as cDNA or gDNA derived from T cells, B-cell-depleted T cells, or PBMCs.

Authors' processing steps: Estimated nucleated cell counts came from reference gene primer amplification. Some clones are missing from TCRdb's copy, which holds only in-frame ones; the method was immunoSEQ multiplex PCR. The DNA was the basis for D and trimming; V, J and clone size are from that table. The profile shows around 92,000 clones, more than 70% of them singletons. CDR1 is KGHSH, CDR2 LQKENI, per germline. The ends were cut back, 2 bases at V and 0 bases at J, with 14 bases in the middle. The CDR3 has 18 amino acids. Sequencing used peripheral blood. The clonotype was recovered from a human donor in a cohort sampled during active COVID-19. The chain recombines TRBV18 with TRBJ1-6; D uncertain. DNA for the CDR3: TGTGCCAGCTCACCAATTACAGCCCCAAGCTCCTATAATTCACCCCTCCACTTT. This encodes CASSPITAPSSYNSPLHF. The whole variable domain, remainder taken from reference TRBV18 and TRBJ1-6, is NAGVMQNPRHLVRRRGQEARLRCSPMKGHSHVYWYRQLPEEGLKFMVYLQKENIIDESGMPKERFSAEFPKEGPSILRIQQVVRGDSAAYFCASSPITAPSSYNSPLHFGNGTRLTVT.